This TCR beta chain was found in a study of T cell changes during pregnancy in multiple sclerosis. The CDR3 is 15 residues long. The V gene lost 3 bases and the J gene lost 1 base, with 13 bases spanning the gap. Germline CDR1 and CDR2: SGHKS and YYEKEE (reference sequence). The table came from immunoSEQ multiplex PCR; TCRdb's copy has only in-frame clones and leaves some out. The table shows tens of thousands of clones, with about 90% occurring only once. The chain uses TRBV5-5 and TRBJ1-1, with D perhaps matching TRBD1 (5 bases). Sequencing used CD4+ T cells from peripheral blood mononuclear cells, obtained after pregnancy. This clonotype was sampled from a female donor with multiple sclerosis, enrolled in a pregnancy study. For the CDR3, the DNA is TGTGCCAGCAGCTCAACGACAGTGTGGAACACTGAAGCTTTCTTT. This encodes CASSSTTVWNTEAFF. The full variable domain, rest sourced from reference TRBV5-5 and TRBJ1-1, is DAGVTQSPTHLIKTRGQQVTLRCSPISGHKSVSWYQQVLGQGPQFIFQYYEKEERGRGNFPDRFSARQFPNYSSELNVNALLLGDSALYLCASSSTTVWNTEAFFGQGTRLTVV.